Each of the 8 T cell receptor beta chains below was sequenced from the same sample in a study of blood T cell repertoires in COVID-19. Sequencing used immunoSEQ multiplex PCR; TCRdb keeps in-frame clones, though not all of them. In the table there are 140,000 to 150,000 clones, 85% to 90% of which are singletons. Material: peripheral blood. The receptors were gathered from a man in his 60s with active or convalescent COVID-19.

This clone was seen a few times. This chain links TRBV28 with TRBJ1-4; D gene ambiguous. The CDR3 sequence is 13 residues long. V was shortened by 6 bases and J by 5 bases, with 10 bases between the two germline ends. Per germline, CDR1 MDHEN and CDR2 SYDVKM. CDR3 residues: CASRATGNEKLFF. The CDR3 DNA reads TGTGCCAGCAGGGCCACGGGGAATGAAAAACTGTTTTTT. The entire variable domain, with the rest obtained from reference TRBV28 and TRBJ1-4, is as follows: DVKVTQSSRYLVKRTGEKVFLECVQDMDHENMFWYRQDPGLGLRLIYFSYDVKMKEKGDIPEGYSVSREKKERFSLILESASTNQTSMYLCASRATGNEKLFFGSGTQLSVL.

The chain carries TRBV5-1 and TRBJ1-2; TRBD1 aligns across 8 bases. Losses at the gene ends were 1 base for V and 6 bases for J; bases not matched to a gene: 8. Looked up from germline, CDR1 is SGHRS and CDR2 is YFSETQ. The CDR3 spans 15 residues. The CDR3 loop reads CASSLSSGGGDGYTF. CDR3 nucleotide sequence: TGCGCCAGCAGCTTGTCCTCAGGGGGCGGAGATGGCTACACCTTC. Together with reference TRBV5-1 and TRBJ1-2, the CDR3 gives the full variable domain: KAGVTQTPRYLIKTRGQQVTLSCSPISGHRSVSWYQQTPGQGLQFLFEYFSETQRNKGNFPGRFSGRQFSNSRSEMNVSTLELGDSALYLCASSLSSGGGDGYTFGSGTRLTVV.

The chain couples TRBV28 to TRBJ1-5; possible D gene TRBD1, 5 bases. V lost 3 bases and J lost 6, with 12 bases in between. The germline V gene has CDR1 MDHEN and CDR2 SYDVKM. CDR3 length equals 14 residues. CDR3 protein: CASSFEAGPQPQHF. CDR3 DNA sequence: TGTGCCAGCAGTTTCGAGGCAGGGCCTCAGCCCCAGCATTTT.

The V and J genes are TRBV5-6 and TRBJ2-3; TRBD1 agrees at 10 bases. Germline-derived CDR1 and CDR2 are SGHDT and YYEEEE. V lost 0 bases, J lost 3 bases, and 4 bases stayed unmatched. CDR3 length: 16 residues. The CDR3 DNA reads TGTGCCAGCAGCTTGGAGACAGGGGGCATGACAGATACGCAGTATTTT. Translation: CASSLETGGMTDTQYF.

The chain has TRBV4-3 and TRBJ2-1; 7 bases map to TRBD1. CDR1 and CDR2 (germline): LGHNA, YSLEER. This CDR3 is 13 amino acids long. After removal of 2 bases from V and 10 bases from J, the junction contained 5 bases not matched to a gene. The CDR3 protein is CASSQRGGWEQFF. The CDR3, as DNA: TGCGCCAGCAGCCAAAGAGGGGGCTGGGAGCAGTTCTTC.

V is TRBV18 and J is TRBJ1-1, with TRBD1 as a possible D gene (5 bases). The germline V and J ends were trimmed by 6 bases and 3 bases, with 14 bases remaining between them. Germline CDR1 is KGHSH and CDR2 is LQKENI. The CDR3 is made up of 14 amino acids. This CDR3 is CASSLRGGDTEAFF. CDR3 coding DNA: TGTGCCAGCTCCCTCCGGGGGGGGGACACTGAAGCTTTCTTT.

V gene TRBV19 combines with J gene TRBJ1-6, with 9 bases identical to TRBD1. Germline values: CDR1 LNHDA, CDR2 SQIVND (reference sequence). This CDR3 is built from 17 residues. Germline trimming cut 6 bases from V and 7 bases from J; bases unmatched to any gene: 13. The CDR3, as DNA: TGTGCCAGTAGGGGTAATTCCGGACAGGGGTTCAATTCACCCCTCCACTTT. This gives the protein CASRGNSGQGFNSPLHF.

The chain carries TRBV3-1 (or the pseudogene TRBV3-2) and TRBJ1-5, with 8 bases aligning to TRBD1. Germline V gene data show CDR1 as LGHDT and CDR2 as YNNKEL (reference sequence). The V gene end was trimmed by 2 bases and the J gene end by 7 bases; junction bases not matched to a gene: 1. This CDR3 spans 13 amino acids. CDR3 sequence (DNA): TGTGCCAGCAGCCAATCAGGGGGCCAGCCCCAGCATTTT. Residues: CASSQSGGQPQHF.